Listed below are T cell receptor beta chains from one sample, sequenced in a study of T cell responses to AZD1222 COVID-19 vaccine. The protocol was immunoSEQ multiplex PCR, while the TCRdb copy is restricted to in-frame clones and leaves out a portion. In the table there are about 140,000 clones, 90% of which are singletons. The starting material was peripheral blood, obtained on day 0 of AZD1222 vaccination. The source of these receptors is an adult in good health. Each CDR3 is given without its conserved first and last residue. D genes are given only for firm matches.

V gene: TRBV5-1; D gene: TRBD1; CDR3 protein: ASSGQGVGNTIY
V gene: TRBV3-1/TRBV3-2; D gene: TRBD2; CDR3 protein: ASRRTGVAGKQETQY
V gene: TRBV5-5; D gene: .; CDR3 protein: ASTLLVNTEAF
V gene: TRBV7-9; D gene: .; CDR3 protein: ASSFGGSTHEKLF
V gene: TRBV27; D gene: .; CDR3 protein: ASSTPPYEQY
V gene: TRBV5-1; D gene: .; CDR3 protein: ASSLDSPARGYT
V gene: TRBV4-1; D gene: .; CDR3 protein: ASSQEAVYGYT
V gene: TRBV7-2; D gene: .; CDR3 protein: ASIRQVLGSETQY
V gene: TRBV7-9; D gene: TRBD1; CDR3 protein: ASSRQGSYT
V gene: TRBV3-1/TRBV3-2; D gene: TRBD2; CDR3 protein: ASSRRLAGVIADTQY
V gene: TRBV19; D gene: TRBD1; CDR3 protein: ASSRNRQGNEKLF
V gene: TRBV7-2; D gene: .; CDR3 protein: ASSLDPDQRATGELF
V gene: TRBV28; D gene: .; CDR3 protein: ASSPLGFEQY